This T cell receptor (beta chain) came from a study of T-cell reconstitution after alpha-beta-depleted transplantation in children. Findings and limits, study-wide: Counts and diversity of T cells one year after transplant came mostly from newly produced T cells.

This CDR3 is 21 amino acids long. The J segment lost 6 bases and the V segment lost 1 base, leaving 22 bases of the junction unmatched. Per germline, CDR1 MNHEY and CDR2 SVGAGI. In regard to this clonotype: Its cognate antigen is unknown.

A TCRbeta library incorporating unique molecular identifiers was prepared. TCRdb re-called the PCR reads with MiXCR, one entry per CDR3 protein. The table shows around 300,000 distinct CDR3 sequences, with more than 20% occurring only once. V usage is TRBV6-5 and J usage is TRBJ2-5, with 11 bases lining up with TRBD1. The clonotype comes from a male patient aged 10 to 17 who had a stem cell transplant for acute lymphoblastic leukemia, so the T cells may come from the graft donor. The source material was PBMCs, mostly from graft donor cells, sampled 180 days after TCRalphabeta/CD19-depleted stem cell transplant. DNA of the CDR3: TGTGCCAGCAGTTACTATTCCGTGAGGTCAACAGGACAGGGGGCCGGGAAGACCCAGTACTTC. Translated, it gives CASSYYSVRSTGQGAGKTQYF.